A selection of T cell receptor beta chains follows, all from one sample in a study of blood T cell repertoires in COVID-19. Profiling relied on immunoSEQ multiplex PCR, and the TCRdb table lists in-frame clones only, not all of them. The repertoire includes 140,000 or so clones, approximately 85% of them detected once, and less than 5% sits in the top ten. The sequenced material came from peripheral blood. Every receptor here comes from a woman of 80 years or more with acute or convalescent COVID-19. CDR3s include the opening cysteine and the closing phenylalanine or tryptophan.

V	J	CDR3
TRBV24-1	TRBJ1-5	CATSDSNQPQHF
TRBV3-1/TRBV3-2	TRBJ2-5	CASSQGTGIIETQYF
TRBV7-2	TRBJ2-7	CASSLAGGAPYEQYF
TRBV10-3	TRBJ1-2	CAISESLPGSNYGYTF
TRBV9	TRBJ1-1	CASSGRAGTEAFF
TRBV6-6	TRBJ1-2	CASSPRGQLYGYTF
TRBV15	TRBJ1-1	CATSSNRETEAFF
TRBV20-1	TRBJ2-7	CSATGTYEQYF
TRBV7-9	TRBJ2-7	CASSISTYEQYF
TRBV24-1	TRBJ2-1	CATSDTGLTGARRNEQFF
TRBV24-1	TRBJ1-2	CATSVTGVVYTF